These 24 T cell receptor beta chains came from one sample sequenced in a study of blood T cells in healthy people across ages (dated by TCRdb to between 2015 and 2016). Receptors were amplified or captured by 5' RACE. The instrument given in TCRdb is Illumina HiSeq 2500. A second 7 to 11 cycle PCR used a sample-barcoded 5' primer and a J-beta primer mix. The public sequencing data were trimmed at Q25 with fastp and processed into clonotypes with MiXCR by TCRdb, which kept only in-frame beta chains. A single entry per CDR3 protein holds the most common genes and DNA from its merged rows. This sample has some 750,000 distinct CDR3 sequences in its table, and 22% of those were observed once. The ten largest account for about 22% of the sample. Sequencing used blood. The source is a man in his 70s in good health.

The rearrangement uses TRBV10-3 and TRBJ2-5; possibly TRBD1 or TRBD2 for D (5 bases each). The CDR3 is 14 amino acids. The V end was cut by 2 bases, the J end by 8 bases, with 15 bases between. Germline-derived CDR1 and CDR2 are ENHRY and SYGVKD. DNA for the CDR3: TGTGCCATCAGTGAGCGGGGCGGTAGGGAAACCCAGTACTTC. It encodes CAISERGGRETQYF.

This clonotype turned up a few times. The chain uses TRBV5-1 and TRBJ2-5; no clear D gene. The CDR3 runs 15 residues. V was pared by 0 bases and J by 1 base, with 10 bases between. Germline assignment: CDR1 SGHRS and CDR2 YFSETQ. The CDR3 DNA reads TGCGCCAGCAGCTTGGACACGGGCCTCCAAGAGACCCAGTACTTC. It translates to CASSLDTGLQETQYF. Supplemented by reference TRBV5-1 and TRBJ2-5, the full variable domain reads KAGVTQTPRYLIKTRGQQVTLSCSPISGHRSVSWYQQTPGQGLQFLFEYFSETQRNKGNFPGRFSGRQFSNSRSEMNVSTLELGDSALYLCASSLDTGLQETQYFGPGTRLLVL.

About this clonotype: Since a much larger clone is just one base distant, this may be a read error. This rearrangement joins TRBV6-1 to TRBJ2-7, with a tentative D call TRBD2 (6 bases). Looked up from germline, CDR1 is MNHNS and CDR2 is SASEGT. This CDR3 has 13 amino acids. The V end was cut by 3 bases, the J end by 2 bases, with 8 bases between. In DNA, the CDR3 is TGTGCCAGCAGTGACGAGCGGGCCTACGAGCAGTACTTC. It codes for CASSDERAYEQYF.

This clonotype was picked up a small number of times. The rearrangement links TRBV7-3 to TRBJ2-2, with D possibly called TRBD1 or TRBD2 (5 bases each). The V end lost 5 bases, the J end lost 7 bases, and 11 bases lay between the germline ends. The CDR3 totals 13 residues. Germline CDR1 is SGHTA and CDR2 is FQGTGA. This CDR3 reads CASSPGTYGELFF. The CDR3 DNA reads TGTGCCAGCAGCCCGGGGACGTACGGGGAGCTGTTTTTT.

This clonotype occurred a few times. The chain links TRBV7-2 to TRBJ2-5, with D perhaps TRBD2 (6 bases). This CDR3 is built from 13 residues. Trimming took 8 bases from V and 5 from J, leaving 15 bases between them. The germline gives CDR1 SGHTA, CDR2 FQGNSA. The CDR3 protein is CASRSGGRETQYF. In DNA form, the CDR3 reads TGTGCCAGCCGCAGCGGAGGGCGGGAGACCCAGTACTTC.

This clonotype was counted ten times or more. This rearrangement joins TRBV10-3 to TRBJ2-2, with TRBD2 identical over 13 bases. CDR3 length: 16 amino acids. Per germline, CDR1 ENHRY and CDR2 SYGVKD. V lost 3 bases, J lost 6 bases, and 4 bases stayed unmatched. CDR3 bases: TGTGCCATCAGTGATCCGGGACTAGCGGGGTCCGGGGAGCTGTTTTTT. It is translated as CAISDPGLAGSGELFF.

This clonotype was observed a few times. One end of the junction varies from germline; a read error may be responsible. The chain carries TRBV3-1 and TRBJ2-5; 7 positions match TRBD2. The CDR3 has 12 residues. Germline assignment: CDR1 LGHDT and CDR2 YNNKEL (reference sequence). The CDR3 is CASSQTLAALVF. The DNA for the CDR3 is TGTGCCAGCAGCCAAACGCTAGCGGCTTTGGTCTTC.

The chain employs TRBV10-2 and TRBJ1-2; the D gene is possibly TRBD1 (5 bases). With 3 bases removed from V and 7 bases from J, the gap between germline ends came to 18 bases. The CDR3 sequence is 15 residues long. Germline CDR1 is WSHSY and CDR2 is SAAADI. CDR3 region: CASSDALDKGTGYTF. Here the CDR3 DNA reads TGCGCCAGCAGTGACGCATTGGACAAGGGGACTGGCTACACCTTC.

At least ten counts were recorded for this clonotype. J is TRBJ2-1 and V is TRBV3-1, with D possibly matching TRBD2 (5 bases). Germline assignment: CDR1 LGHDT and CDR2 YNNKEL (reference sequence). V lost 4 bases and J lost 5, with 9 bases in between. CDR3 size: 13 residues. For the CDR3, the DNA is TGTGCCAGCAGCCCCATGAGGGACAATGAGCAGTTCTTC. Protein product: CASSPMRDNEQFF.

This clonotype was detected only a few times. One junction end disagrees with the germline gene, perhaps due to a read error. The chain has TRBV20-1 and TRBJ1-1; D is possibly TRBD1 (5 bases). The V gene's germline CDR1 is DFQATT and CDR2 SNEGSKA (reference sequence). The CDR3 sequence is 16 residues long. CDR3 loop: CSARPTGRGANAEAFF. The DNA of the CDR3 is TGCAGTGCTAGACCTACAGGAAGAGGGGCGAACGCTGAAGCTTTCTTT.

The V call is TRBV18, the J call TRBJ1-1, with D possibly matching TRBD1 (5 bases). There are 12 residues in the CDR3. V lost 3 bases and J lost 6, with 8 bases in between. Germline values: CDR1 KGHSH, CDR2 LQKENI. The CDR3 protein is CASSPRAPEAFF. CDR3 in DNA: TGTGCCAGCTCACCCAGGGCCCCTGAAGCTTTCTTT.

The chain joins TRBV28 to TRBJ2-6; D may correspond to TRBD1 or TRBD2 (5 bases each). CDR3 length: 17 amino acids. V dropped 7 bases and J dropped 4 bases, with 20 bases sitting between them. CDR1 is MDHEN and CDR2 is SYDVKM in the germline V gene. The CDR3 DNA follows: TGTGCCAGCACCGGGACGGAACTCCTTGAAGGGGCCAACGTCCTGACTTTC. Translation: CASTGTELLEGANVLTF.

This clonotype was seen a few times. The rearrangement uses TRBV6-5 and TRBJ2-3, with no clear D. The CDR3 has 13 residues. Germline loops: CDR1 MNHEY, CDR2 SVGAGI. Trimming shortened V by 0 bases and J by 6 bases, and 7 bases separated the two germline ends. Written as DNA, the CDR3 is TGTGCCAGCAGTTACTCAGGGTTGGATACGCAGTATTTT. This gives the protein CASSYSGLDTQYF.

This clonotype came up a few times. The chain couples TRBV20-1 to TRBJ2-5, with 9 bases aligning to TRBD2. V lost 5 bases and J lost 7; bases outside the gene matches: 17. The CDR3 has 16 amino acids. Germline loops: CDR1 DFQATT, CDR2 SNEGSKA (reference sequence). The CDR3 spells CSAPPDYGGRARTQYF. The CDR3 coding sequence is TGCAGTGCTCCCCCCGACTACGGCGGGAGGGCCCGGACCCAGTACTTC.

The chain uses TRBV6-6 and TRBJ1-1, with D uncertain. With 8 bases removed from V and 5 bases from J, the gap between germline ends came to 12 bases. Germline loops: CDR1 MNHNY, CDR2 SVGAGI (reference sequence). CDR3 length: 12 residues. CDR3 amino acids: CASLLVGTEAFF. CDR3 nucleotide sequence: TGTGCCAGCCTATTGGTAGGGACTGAAGCTTTCTTT.

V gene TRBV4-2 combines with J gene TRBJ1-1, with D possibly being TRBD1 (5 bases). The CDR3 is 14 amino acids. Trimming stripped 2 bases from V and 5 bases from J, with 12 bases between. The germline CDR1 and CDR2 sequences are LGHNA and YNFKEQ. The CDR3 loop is CASSQPIQGTEAFF. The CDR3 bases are TGTGCCAGCAGCCAACCTATCCAGGGTACTGAAGCTTTCTTT.

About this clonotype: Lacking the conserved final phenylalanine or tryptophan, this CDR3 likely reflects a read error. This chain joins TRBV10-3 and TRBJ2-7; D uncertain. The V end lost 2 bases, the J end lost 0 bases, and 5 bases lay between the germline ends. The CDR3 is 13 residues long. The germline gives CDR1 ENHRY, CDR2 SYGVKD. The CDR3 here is CAISEDNSYEQYL. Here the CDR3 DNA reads TGTGCCATCAGTGAGGACAACTCCTACGAGCAGTACCTC.

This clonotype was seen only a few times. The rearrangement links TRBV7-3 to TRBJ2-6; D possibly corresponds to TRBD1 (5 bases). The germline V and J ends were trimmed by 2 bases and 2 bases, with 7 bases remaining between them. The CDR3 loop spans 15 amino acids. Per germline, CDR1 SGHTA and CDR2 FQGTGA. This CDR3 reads CASSLLTAGANVLTF. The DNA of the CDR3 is TGTGCCAGCAGCTTACTGACAGCTGGGGCCAACGTCCTGACTTTC.

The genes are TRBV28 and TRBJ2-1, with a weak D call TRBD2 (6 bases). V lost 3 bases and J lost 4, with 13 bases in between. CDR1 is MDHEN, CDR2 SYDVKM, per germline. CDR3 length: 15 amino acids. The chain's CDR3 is CASSLGGWSYNEQFF. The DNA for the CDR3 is TGTGCCAGCAGTTTGGGGGGATGGAGTTACAATGAGCAGTTCTTC.

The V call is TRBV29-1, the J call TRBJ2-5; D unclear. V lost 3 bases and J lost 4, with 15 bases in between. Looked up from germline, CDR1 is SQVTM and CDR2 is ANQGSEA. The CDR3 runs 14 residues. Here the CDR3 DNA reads TGCAGCGTTGATCGCCTGGGAATCCGAGAGACCCAGTACTTC. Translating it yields CSVDRLGIRETQYF. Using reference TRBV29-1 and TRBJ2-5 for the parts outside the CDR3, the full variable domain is SAVISQKPSRDICQRGTSLTIQCQVDSQVTMMFWYRQQPGQSLTLIATANQGSEATYESGFVIDKFPISRPNLTFSTLTVSNMSPEDSSIYLCSVDRLGIRETQYFGPGTRLLVL.

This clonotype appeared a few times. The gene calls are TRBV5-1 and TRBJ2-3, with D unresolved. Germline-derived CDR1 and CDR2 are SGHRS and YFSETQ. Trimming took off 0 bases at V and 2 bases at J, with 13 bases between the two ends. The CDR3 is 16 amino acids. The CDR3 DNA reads TGCGCCAGCAGCTTGGAAGGGCGAGGTTTCACAGATACGCAGTATTTT. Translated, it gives CASSLEGRGFTDTQYF.

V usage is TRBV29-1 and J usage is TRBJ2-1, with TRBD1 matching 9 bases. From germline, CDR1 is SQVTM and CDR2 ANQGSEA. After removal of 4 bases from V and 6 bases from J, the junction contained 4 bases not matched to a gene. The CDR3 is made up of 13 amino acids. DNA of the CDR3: TGCAGCGTTGCGGGGACAGGGAGCAATGAGCAGTTCTTC. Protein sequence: CSVAGTGSNEQFF.

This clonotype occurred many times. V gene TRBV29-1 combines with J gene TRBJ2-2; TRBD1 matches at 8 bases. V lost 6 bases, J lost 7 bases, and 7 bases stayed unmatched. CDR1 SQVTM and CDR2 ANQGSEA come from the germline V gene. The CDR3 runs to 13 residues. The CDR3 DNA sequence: TGCAGCGTGGGGGACAGGCGGGACGGGGAGCTGTTTTTT. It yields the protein CSVGDRRDGELFF.

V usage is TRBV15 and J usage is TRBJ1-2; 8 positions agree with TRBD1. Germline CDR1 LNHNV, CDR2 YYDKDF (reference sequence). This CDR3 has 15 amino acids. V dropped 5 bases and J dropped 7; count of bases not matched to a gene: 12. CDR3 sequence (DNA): TGTGCCACCAGCGAACACTTCCAGGGGGCTCCTGGCTACACCTTC. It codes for CATSEHFQGAPGYTF.